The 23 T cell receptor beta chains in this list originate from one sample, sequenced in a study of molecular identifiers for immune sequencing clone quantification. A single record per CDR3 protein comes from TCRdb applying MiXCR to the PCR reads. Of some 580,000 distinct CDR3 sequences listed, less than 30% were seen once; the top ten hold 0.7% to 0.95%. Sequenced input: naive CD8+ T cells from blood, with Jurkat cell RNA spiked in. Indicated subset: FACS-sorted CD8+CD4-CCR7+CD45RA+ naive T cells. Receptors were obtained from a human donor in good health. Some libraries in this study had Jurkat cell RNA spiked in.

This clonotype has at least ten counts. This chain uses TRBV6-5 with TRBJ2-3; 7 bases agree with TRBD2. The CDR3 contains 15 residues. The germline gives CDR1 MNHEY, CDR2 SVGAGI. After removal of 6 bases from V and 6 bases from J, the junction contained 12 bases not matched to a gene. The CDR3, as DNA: TGTGCCAGCAGCTTGACTAGCACTCCCCTCGATACGCAGTATTTT. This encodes CASSLTSTPLDTQYF.

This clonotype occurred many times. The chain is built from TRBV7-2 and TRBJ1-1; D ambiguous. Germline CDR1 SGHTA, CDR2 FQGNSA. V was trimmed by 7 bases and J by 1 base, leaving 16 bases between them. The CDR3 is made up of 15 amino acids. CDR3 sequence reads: CASTPAGRANTEAFF. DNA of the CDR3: TGTGCCAGCACCCCCGCCGGACGGGCGAACACTGAAGCTTTCTTT.

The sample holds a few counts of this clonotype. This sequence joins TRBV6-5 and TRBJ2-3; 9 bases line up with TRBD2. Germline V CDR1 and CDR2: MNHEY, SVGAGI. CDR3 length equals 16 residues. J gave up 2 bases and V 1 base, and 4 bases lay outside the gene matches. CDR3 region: CASSYFSGGPTDTQYF. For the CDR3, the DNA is TGTGCCAGCAGTTACTTCAGCGGGGGGCCCACAGATACGCAGTATTTT.

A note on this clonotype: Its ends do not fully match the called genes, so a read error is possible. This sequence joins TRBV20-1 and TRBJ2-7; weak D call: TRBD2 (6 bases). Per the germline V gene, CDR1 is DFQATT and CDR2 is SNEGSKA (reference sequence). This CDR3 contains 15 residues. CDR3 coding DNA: TGCAGTGCTAACAGACTAGAGGCACCCTCCTGCGAGCAGTACTTC. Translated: CSANRLEAPSCEQYF.

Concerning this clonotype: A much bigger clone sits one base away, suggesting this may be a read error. DNA of the CDR3: TGTGCCAGCAGCCCGTTTTTCGGCCCCTACGAGCAGTACTTC. Its translation: CASSPFFGPYEQYF. The chain carries TRBV27 and TRBJ2-7; no firm D call. Germline lookup yields CDR1 MNHEY and CDR2 SMNVEV (reference sequence). V was clipped by 6 bases and J by 2 bases, with 14 bases between them. This CDR3 is 14 amino acids long.

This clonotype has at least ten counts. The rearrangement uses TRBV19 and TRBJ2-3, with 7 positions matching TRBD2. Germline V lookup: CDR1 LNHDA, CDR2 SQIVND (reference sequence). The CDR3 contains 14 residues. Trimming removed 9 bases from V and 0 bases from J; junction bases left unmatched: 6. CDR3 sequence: CASGSGISTDTQYF. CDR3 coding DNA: TGTGCCAGCGGAAGCGGGATTAGCACAGATACGCAGTATTTT.

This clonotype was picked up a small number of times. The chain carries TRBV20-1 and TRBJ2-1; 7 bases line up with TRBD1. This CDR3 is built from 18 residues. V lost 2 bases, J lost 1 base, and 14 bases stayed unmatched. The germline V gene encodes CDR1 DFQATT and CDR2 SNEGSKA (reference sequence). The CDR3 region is CSARWDSQSSWSYNEQFF. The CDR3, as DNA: TGCAGTGCTAGATGGGACAGCCAAAGTAGCTGGTCCTACAATGAGCAGTTCTTC.

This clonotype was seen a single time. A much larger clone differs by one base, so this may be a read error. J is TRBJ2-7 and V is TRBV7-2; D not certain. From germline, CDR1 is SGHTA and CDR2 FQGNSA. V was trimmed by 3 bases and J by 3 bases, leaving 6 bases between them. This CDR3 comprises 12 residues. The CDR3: CASSFWDYEQYF. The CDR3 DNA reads TGTGCCAGCAGCTTCTGGGACTACGAGCAGTACTTC. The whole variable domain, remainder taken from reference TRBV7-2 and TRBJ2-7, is GAGVSQSPSNKVTEKGKDVELRCDPISGHTALYWYRQSLGQGLEFLIYFQGNSAPDKSGLPSDRFSAERTGGSVSTLTIQRTQQEDSAVYLCASSFWDYEQYFGPGTRLTVT.

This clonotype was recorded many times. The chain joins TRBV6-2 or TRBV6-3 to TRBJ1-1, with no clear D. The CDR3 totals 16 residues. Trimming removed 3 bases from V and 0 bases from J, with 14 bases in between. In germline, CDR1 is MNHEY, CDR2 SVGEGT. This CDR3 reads CASSYKPPRVNTEAFF. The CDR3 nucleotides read TGTGCCAGCAGTTATAAGCCCCCACGGGTGAACACTGAAGCTTTCTTT.

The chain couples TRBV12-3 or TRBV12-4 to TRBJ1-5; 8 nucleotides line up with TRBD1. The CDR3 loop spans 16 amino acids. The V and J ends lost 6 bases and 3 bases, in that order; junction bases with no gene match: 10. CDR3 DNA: TGTGCCAGCAGCCCTGGACAGGGCAGACACAATCAGCCCCAGCATTTT. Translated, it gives CASSPGQGRHNQPQHF.

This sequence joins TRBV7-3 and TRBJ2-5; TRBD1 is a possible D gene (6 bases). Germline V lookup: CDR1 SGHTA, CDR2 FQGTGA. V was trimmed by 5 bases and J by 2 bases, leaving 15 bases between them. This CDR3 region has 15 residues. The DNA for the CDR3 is TGTGCCAGCAGCATCCTAGGGGGATATCAAGAGACCCAGTACTTC. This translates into CASSILGGYQETQYF.

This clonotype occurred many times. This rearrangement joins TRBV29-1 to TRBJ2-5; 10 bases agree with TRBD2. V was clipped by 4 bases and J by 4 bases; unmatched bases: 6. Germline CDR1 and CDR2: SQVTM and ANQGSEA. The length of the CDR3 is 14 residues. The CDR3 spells CSVGAPSGGETQYF. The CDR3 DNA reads TGCAGCGTTGGGGCGCCTAGCGGGGGAGAGACCCAGTACTTC.

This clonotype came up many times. For the CDR3, the DNA is TGTGCCATCAGTGATCCGGGGGAGACAGATACGCAGTATTTT. Protein product: CAISDPGETDTQYF. The chain links TRBV10-3 to TRBJ2-3; D perhaps matches TRBD2 (6 bases). The germline CDR1 and CDR2 sequences are ENHRY and SYGVKD. V was clipped by 3 bases and J by 3 bases, with 10 bases between them. The CDR3 consists of 14 residues.

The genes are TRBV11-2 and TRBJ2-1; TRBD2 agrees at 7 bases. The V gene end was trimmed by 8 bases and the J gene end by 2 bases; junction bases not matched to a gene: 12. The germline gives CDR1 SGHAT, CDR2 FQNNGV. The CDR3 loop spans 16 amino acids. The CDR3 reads CASLPLGGGTYNEQFF. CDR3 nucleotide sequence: TGTGCCAGCCTCCCTCTTGGGGGGGGGACCTACAATGAGCAGTTCTTC.

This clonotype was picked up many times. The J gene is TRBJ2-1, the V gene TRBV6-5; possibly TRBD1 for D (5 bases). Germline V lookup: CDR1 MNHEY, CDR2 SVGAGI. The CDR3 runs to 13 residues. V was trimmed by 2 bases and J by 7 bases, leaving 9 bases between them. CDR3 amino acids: CASSYGAENEQFF. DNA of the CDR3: TGTGCCAGCAGTTACGGGGCGGAGAATGAGCAGTTCTTC.

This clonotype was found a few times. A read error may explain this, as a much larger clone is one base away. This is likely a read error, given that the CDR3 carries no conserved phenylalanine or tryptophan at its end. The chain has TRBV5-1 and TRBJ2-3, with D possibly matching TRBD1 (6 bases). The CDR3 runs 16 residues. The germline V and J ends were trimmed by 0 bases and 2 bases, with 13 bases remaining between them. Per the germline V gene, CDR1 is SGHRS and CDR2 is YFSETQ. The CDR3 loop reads CASSLESGVNTDTQYL. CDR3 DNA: TGCGCCAGCAGCTTGGAGTCAGGGGTTAACACAGATACGCAGTATTTA.

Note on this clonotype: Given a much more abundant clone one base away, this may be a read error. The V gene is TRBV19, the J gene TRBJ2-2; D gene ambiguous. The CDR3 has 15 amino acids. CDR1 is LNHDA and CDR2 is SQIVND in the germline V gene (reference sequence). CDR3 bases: TGTGTCAGTAGTATGGGCAACCTGAGGACCGGGGAGCTGTTTTTT. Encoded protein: CVSSMGNLRTGELFF.

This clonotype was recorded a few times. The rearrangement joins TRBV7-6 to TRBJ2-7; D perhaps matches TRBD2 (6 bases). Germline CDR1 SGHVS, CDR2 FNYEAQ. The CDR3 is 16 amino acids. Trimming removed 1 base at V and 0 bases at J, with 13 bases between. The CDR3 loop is CASSLGLARSSYEQYF. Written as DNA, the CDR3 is TGTGCCAGCAGCTTAGGTCTAGCGCGGAGCTCCTACGAGCAGTACTTC.

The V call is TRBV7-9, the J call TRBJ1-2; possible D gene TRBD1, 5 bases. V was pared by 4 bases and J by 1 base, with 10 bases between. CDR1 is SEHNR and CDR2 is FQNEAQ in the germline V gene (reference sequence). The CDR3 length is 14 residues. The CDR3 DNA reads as TGTGCCAGCAGCTCCACCAGGGATAACTATGGCTACACCTTC. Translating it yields CASSSTRDNYGYTF.

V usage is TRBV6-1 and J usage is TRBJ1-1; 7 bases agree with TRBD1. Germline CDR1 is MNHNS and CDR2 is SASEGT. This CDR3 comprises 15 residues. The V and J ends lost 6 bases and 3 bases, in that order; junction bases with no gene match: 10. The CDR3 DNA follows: TGTGCCAGCAGCCAGACAGGGCTGGGTCACACTGAAGCTTTCTTT. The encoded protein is CASSQTGLGHTEAFF.

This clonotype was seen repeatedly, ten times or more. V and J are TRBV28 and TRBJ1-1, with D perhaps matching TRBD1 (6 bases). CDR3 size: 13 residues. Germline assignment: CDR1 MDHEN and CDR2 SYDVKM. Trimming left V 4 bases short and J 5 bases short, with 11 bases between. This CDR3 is CASSSGEKTEAFF. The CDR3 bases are TGTGCCAGCAGTTCAGGGGAGAAGACTGAAGCTTTCTTT.

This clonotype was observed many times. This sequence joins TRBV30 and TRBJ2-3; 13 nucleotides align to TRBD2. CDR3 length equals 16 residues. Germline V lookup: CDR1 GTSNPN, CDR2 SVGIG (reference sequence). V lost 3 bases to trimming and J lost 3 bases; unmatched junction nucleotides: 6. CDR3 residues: CAWSVLAGGPTDTQYF. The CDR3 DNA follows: TGTGCCTGGAGCGTACTAGCGGGAGGGCCGACAGATACGCAGTATTTT.

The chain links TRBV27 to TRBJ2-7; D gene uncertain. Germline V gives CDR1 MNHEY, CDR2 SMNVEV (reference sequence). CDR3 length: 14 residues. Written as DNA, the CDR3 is TGTGCGCGCCCCGGCGACACCAATCGTGCGGAGCAGTACTTC. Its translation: CARPGDTNRAEQYF.